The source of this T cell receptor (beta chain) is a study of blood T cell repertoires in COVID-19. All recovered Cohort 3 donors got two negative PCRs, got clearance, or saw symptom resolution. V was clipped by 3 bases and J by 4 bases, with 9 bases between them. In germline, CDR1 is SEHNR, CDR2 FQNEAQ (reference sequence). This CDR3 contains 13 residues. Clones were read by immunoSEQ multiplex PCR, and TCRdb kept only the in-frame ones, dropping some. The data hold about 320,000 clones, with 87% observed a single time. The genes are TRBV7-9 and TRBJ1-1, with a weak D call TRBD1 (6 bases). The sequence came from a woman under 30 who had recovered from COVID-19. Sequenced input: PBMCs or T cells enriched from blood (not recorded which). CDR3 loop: CASSFRGGTEAFF. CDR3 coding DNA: TGTGCCAGCAGCTTTAGGGGGGGCACTGAAGCTTTCTTT.